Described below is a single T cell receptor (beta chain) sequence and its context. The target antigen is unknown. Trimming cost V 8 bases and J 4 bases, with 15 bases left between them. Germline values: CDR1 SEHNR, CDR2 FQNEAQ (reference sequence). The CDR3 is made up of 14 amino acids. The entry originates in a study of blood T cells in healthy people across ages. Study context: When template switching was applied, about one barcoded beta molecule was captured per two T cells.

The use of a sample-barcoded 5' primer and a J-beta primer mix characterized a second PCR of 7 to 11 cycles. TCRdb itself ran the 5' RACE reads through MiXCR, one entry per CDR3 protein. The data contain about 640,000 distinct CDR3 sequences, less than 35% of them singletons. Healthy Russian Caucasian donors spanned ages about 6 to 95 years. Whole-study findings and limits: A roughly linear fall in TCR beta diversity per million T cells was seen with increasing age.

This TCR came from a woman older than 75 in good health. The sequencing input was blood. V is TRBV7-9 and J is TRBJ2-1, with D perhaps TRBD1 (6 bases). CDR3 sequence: CASARQELYNEQFF. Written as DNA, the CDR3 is TGTGCCAGCGCCCGACAGGAGCTGTACAATGAGCAGTTCTTC.